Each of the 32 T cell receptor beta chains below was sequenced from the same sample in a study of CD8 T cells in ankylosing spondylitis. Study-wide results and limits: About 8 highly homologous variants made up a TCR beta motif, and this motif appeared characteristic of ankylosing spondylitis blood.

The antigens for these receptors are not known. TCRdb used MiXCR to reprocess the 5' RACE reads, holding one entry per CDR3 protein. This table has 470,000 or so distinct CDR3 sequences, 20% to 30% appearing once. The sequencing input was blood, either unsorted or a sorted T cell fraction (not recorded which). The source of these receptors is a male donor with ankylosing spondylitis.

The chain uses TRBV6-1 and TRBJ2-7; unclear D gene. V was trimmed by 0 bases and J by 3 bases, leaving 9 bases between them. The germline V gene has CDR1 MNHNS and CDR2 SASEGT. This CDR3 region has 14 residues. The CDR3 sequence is CASSEAVLLYEQYV. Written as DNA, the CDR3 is TGTGCCAGCAGTGAAGCGGTACTTCTCTACGAGCAGTACGTC.

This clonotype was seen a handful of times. CDR3 nucleotides: TGCAGTGCTAGAGATCTGGCCACGACCGAGCAGTACTTC. Protein product: CSARDLATTEQYF. The chain is built from TRBV20-1 and TRBJ2-7, with D uncertain. Trimming cost V 0 bases and J 6 bases, with 12 bases left between them. The CDR3 is 13 amino acids. Germline CDR1 reads DFQATT; CDR2 reads SNEGSKA (reference sequence).

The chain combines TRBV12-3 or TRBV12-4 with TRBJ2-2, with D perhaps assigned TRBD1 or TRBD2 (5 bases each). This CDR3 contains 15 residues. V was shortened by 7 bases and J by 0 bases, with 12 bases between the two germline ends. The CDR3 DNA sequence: TGTGCCAGCAAGAGGGACCCAGCGAACACCGGGGAGCTGTTTTTT. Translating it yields CASKRDPANTGELFF.

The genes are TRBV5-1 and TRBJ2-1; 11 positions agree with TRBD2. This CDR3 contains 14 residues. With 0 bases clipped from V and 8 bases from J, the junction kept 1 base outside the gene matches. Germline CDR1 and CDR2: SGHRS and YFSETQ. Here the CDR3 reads CASSLAGLADEQFF. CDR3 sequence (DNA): TGCGCCAGCAGCTTGGCGGGACTAGCGGATGAGCAGTTCTTC. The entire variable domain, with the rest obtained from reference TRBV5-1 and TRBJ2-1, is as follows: KAGVTQTPRYLIKTRGQQVTLSCSPISGHRSVSWYQQTPGQGLQFLFEYFSETQRNKGNFPGRFSGRQFSNSRSEMNVSTLELGDSALYLCASSLAGLADEQFFGPGTRLTVL.

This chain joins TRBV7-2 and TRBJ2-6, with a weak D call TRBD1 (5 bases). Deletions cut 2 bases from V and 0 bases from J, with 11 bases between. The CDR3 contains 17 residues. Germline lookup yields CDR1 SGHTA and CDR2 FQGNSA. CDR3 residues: CASSLRAGNSGANVLTF. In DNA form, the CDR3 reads TGTGCCAGCAGCTTAAGGGCAGGGAACTCTGGGGCCAACGTCCTGACTTTC. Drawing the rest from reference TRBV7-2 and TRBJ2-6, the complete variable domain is GAGVSQSPSNKVTEKGKDVELRCDPISGHTALYWYRQSLGQGLEFLIYFQGNSAPDKSGLPSDRFSAERTGGSVSTLTIQRTQQEDSAVYLCASSLRAGNSGANVLTFGAGSRLTVL.

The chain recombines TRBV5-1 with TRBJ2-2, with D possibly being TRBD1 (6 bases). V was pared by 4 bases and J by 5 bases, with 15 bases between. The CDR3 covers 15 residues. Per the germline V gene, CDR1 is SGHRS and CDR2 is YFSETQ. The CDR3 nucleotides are TGCGCCAGCAGCCAAGTCCCCGACAGGACCGGGGAGCTGTTTTTT. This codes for CASSQVPDRTGELFF. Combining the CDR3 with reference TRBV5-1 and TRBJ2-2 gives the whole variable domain KAGVTQTPRYLIKTRGQQVTLSCSPISGHRSVSWYQQTPGQGLQFLFEYFSETQRNKGNFPGRFSGRQFSNSRSEMNVSTLELGDSALYLCASSQVPDRTGELFFGEGSRLTVL.

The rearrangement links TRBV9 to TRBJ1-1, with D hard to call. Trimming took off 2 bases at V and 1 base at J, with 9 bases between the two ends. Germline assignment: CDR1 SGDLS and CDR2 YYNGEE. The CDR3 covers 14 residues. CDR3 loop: CASSVGRQNTEAFF. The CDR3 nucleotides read TGTGCCAGCAGCGTCGGACGGCAGAACACTGAAGCTTTCTTT.

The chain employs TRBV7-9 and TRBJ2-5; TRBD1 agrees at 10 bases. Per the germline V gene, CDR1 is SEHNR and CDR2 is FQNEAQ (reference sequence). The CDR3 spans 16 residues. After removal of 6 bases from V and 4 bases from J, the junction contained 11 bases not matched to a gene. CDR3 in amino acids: CASSRPRTGGLETQYF. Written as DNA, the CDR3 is TGTGCCAGCAGTCGACCTCGGACAGGGGGTCTAGAGACCCAGTACTTC.

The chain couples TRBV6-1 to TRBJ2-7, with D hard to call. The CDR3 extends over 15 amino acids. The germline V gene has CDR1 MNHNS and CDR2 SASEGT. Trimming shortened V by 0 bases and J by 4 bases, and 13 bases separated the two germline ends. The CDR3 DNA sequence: TGTGCCAGCAGTGAAGCGAACCAGGCCTTATACGAGCAGTACGTC. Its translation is CASSEANQALYEQYV.

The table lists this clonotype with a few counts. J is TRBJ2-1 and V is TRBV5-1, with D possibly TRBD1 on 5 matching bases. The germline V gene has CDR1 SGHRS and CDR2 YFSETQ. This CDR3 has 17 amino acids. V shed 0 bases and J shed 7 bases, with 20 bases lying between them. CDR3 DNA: TGCGCCAGCAGCTTGGAAGCAGGGTATGGGTCATGGAATGAGCAGTTCTTC. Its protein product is CASSLEAGYGSWNEQFF. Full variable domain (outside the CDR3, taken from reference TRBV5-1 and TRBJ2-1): KAGVTQTPRYLIKTRGQQVTLSCSPISGHRSVSWYQQTPGQGLQFLFEYFSETQRNKGNFPGRFSGRQFSNSRSEMNVSTLELGDSALYLCASSLEAGYGSWNEQFFGPGTRLTVL.

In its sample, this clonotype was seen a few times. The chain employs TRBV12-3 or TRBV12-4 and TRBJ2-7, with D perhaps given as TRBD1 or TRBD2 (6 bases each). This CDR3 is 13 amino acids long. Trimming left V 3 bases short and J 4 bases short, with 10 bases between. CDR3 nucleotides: TGTGCCAGCAGTTTGGAGGGGGAGTACGAGCAGTACTTC. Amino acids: CASSLEGEYEQYF.

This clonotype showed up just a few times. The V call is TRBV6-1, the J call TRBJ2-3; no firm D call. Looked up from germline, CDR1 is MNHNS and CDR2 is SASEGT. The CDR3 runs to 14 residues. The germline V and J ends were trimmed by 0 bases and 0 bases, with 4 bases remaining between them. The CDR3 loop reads CASSEAASTDTQYF. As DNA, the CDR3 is TGTGCCAGCAGTGAAGCAGCTAGCACAGATACGCAGTATTTT.

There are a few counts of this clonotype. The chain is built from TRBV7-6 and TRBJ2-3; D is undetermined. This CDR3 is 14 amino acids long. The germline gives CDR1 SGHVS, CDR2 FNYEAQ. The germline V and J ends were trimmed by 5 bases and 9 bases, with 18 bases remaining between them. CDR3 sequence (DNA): TGTGCCAGCAGCAAAGAGAGTGGAACAAGGACGCAGTATTTT. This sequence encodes CASSKESGTRTQYF.

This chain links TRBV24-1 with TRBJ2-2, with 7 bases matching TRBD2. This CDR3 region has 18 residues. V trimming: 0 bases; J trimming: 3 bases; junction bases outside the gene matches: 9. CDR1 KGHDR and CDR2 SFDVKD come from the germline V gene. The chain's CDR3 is CATSDLQKSGLHTGELFF. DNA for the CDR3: TGTGCCACCAGTGATTTGCAAAAATCGGGACTACACACCGGGGAGCTGTTTTTT.

This CDR3 is CASSVTTATEAFF. In DNA, the CDR3 is TGTGCCAGCAGCGTGACGACAGCTACTGAAGCTTTCTTT. The genes are TRBV7-2 and TRBJ1-1, with a possible D match to TRBD1 (5 bases). Germline assignment: CDR1 SGHTA and CDR2 FQGNSA. The CDR3 sequence is 13 residues long. V lost 5 bases and J lost 5, with 12 bases in between.

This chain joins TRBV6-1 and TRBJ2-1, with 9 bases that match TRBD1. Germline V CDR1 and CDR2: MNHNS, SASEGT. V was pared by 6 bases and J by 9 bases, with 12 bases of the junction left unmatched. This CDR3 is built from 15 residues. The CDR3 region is CASSQPGQGGSEQFF. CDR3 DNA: TGTGCCAGCAGCCAACCGGGACAGGGTGGTAGTGAGCAGTTCTTC.

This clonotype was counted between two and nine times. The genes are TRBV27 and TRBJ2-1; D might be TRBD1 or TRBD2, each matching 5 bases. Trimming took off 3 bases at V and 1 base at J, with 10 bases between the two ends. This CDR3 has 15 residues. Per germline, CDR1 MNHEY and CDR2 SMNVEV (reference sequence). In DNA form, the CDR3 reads TGTGCCAGCAGTTTGGGACGGCCTTCCTACAATGAGCAGTTCTTC. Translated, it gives CASSLGRPSYNEQFF.

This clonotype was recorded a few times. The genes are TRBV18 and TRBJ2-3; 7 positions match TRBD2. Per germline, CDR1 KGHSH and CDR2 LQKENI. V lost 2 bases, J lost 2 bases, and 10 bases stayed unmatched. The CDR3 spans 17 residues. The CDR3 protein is CASSPVVGGSPTDTQYF. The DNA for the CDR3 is TGTGCCAGCTCACCAGTTGTGGGCGGGAGCCCCACAGATACGCAGTATTTT.

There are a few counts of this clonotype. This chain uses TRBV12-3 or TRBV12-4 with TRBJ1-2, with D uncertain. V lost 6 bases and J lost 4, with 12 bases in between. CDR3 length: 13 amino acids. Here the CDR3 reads CASSRPKAYGYTF. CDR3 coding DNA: TGTGCCAGCAGCCGCCCTAAGGCCTATGGCTACACCTTC.

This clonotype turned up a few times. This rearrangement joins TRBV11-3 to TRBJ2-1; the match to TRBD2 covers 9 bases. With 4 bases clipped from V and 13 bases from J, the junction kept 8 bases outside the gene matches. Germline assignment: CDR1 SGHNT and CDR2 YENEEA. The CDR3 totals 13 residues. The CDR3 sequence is CASSSLAGVSQFF. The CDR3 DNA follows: TGTGCCAGCAGCTCACTAGCGGGCGTCTCCCAGTTCTTC.

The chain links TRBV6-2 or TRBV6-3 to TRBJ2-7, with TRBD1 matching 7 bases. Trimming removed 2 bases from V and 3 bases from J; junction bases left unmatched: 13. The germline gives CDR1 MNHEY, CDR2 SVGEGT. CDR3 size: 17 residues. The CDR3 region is CASSYATPGTDNYEQYF. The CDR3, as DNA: TGTGCCAGCAGTTACGCCACCCCCGGGACAGACAACTACGAGCAGTACTTC.

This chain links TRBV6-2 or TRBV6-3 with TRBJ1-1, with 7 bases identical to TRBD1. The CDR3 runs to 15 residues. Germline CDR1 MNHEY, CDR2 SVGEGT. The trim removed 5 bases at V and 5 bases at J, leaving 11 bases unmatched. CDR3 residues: CASSDSTGWGTEAFF. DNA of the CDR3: TGTGCCAGCAGTGATTCGACAGGGTGGGGGACTGAAGCTTTCTTT.

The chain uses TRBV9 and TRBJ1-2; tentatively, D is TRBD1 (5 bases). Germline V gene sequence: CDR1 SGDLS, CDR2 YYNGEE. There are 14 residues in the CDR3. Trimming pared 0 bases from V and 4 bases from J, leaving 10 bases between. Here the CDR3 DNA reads TGTGCCAGCAGCGTAGCAATTGGGACCTATGGCTACACCTTC. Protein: CASSVAIGTYGYTF.

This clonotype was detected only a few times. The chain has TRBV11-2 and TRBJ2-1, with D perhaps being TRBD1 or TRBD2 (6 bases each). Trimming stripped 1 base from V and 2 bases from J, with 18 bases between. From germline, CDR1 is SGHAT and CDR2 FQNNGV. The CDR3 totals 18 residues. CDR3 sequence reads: CASSLGFVGGETYNEQFF. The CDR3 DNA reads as TGTGCCAGCAGCTTAGGTTTTGTGGGGGGCGAGACCTACAATGAGCAGTTCTTC.

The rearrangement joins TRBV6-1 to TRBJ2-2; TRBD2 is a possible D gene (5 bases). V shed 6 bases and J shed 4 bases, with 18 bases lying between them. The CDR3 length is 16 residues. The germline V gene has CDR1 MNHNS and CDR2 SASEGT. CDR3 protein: CASSHGCGFGTGELFF. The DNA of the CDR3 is TGTGCCAGCAGCCACGGGTGCGGGTTCGGCACCGGGGAGCTGTTTTTT.

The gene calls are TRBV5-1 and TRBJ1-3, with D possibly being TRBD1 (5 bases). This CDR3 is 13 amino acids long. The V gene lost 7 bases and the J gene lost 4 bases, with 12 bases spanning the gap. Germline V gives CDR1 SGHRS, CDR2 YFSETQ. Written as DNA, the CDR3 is TGCGCCAGCTCCGGGGGAACAGGAAACACCATATATTTT. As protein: CASSGGTGNTIYF.

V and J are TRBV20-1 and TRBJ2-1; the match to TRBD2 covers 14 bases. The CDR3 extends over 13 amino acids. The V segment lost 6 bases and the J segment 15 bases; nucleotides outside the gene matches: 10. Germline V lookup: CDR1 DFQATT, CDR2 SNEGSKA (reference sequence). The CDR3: CSANGLAGGLSFF. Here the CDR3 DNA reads TGCAGTGCCAACGGACTAGCGGGAGGCCTCTCGTTCTTC.

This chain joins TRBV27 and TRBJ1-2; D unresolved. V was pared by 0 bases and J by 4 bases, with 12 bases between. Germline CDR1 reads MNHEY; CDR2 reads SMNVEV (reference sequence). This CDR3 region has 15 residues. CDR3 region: CASSLSRGRVYGYTF. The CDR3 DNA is TGTGCCAGCAGTTTATCTAGAGGCCGAGTCTATGGCTACACCTTC.

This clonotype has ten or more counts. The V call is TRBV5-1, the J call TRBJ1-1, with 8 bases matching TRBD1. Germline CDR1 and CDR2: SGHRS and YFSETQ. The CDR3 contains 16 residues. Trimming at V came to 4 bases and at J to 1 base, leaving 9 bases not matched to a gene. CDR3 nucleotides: TGCGCCAGCAGCCTATCATCCGGGACAGGGAACACTGAAGCTTTCTTT. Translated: CASSLSSGTGNTEAFF.

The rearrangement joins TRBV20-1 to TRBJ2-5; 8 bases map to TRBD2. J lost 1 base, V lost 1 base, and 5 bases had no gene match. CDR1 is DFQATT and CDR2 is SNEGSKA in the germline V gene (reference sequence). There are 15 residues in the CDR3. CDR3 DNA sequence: TGCAGTGCTAGAGGGCCAGCGGGGGTCCAAGAGACCCAGTACTTC. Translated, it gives CSARGPAGVQETQYF.

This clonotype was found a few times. The CDR3 protein is CASKETGGAYTEAFF. CDR3 bases: TGCGCCAGCAAGGAGACAGGGGGCGCGTATACTGAAGCTTTCTTT. The chain couples TRBV5-1 to TRBJ1-1, with 10 bases that match TRBD1. Germline V gene sequence: CDR1 SGHRS, CDR2 YFSETQ. The V gene end was trimmed by 6 bases and the J gene end by 5 bases; junction bases not matched to a gene: 10. The CDR3 length is 15 residues.

DNA for the CDR3: TGTGCCAGCAGACCCAGCGTTGATTACACCGGGGAGCTGTTTTTT. Protein product: CASRPSVDYTGELFF. V usage is TRBV11-2 and J usage is TRBJ2-2; D unresolved. V shed 6 bases and J shed 3 bases, with 14 bases lying between them. This CDR3 contains 15 residues. CDR1 and CDR2 from the germline V gene are SGHAT and FQNNGV.